This is a list of T cell receptor beta chains from one sample in a study of CD8+ T cells in alopecia areata. Here immunoSEQ multiplex PCR was the method, and the copy in TCRdb shows in-frame clones only, minus some. The sample lists 150,000 to 200,000 clones; 60% were seen once. The specimen was CD4+ T cells sorted from blood, collected at week 24, from a patient treated with tofacitinib. These receptors were obtained from a human donor with alopecia areata. CDR3s leave out the opening cysteine and the closing phenylalanine or tryptophan. Each record gives: V gene, J gene, CDR3 protein.

>TRBV27|TRBJ2-5
ASTKWPGETQY
>TRBV7-6|TRBJ2-1
ASSLAGQGYNEQF
>TRBV6-1|TRBJ2-2
ASREAGGPNTGELF
>TRBV5-6|TRBJ2-7
ASSPAMVSDEQY
>TRBV2|TRBJ2-7
ASTSDRSYEQY
>TRBV15|TRBJ1-5
ATSRTKGGGNQPQH
>TRBV29-1|TRBJ1-2
SVEEEWEIGYT
>TRBV25-1|TRBJ1-2
ASSEGGTGNYGYT
>TRBV19|TRBJ2-2
ASRRAGQGTGELF
>TRBV18|TRBJ1-2
ASSPPTDYYGYT
>TRBV9|TRBJ1-5
ASSVSSDSNQPQH
>TRBV29-1|TRBJ2-7
SVVRDRGPNEQY
>TRBV27|TRBJ2-5
ASSAGLTGETQY
>TRBV29-1|TRBJ2-1
SVEAQVEQF
>TRBV15|TRBJ2-3
ATSREGQGGTDTQY
>TRBV19|TRBJ1-1
ASRPRGEGRTEAF
>TRBV9|TRBJ1-5
ASSVGWALNQPQH
>TRBV11-1|TRBJ2-4
ASSLVGKGAKNIQY
>TRBV27|TRBJ1-1
ASSFTANTEAF
>TRBV28|TRBJ1-1
AIGGGTEAF
>TRBV6-1|TRBJ1-5
ASSEEGTTFQH
>TRBV29-1|TRBJ2-1
SVEERDEQF
>TRBV19|TRBJ2-7
ASSFRQGASAYEQY
>TRBV29-1|TRBJ1-2
SVNMAIDYGYT
>TRBV27|TRBJ1-5
ASSSSRDRVGPQPQH
>TRBV25-1|TRBJ2-1
ASSEASGGRNEQF
>TRBV29-1|TRBJ1-2
SVERRNYGYT